This entry lists 2 T cell receptor beta chains sequenced from one sample in a study of blood T cells in healthy people across ages. Through a sample-barcoded 5' primer and a J-beta primer mix, a second PCR was run for roughly 7 to 12 cycles. Each CDR3 protein gets one entry after TCRdb re-called the 5' RACE reads with MiXCR. Seen here are about 1.7 million distinct CDR3 sequences, 28% observed once, and the top ten hold roughly 8%. Specimen: blood. These receptors came from a woman in her 30s in good health.

V gene TRBV27 combines with J gene TRBJ2-7, with D perhaps TRBD1 or TRBD2 (5 bases each). The CDR3 runs 13 residues. V lost 6 bases, J lost 2 bases, and 11 bases lay in between. Germline CDR1 MNHEY, CDR2 SMNVEV (reference sequence). DNA of the CDR3: TGTGCCAGCAGGTCCGGGACCCCCTACGAGCAGTACTTC. Translated, it gives CASRSGTPYEQYF.

This sequence joins TRBV5-4 and TRBJ1-6; 7 nucleotides align to TRBD1. The CDR3 sequence is 15 residues long. The ends lost 8 bases at V and 7 bases at J; junction bases unmatched: 12. Germline values: CDR1 SGHNT, CDR2 YYREEE (reference sequence). The CDR3: CASSRGTAPNSPLHF. CDR3 nucleotides: TGTGCCAGTAGCCGGGGGACAGCTCCGAATTCACCCCTCCACTTT. The whole variable domain, remainder taken from reference TRBV5-4 and TRBJ1-6, is ETGVTQSPTHLIKTRGQQVTLRCSSQSGHNTVSWYQQALGQGPQFIFQYYREEENGRGNFPPRFSGLQFPNYSSELNVNALELDDSALYLCASSRGTAPNSPLHFGNGTRLTVT.